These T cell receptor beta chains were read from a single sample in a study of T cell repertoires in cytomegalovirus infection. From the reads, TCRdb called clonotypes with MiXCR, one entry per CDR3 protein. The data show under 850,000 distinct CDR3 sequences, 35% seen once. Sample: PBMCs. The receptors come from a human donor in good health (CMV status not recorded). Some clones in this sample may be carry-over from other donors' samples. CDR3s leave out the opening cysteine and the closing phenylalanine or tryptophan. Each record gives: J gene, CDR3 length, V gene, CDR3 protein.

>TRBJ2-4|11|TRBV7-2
ASSLGGFNIQY
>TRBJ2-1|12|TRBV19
ASSTGSPFNEQF
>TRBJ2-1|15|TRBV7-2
ASSPQRGTGGRNEQF
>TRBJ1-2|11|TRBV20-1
SASQESVDGYT
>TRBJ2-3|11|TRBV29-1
SGVAGRTDTQY
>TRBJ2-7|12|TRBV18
ASSPRPRVDEQY
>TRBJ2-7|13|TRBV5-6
ASSLYSGTTYEQY
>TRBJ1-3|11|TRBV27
ASMGPLSDTIY
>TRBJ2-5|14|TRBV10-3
AISENAGTFQETQY
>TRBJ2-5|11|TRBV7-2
ASSLVRMETQY
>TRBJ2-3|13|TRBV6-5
ASSYSAGTADTQY
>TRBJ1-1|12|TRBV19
ASSGGQKNTEAL
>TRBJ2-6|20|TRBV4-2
ASSQDEKGLAGGNSGANVLT
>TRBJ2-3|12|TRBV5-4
ASSRRGTGDTQY
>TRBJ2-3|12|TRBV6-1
ASSEVGGADTQY
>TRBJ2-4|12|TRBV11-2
ASSKTGGVYIQY
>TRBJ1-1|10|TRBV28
ASSFDRGEAF
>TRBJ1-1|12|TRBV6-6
ASSYTQMNTEAF
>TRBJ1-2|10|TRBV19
ASSLLDGGYT
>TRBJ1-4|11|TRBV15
STSRGANEKLF
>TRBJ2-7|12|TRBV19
ASSMGLAEYEQY
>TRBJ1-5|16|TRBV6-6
ASSSTGRFSYSNQPQH
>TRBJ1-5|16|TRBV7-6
ASSFTPGQGAVDQPQH
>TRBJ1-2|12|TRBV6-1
ASSEVGTAYGYT
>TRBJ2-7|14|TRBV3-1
ASSQLWTSLRGEQY
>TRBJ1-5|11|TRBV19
ASDGQTNQPQH
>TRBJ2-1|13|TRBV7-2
ASSLAMTSGHEQF
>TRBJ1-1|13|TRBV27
ASSPTGQGDTEAF
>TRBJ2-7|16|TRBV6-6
ASSYLVTGGSKTYEQD
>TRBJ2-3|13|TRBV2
ASSGGLGGRSTQY
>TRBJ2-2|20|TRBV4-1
ASSQFKGFAAGGRLNTGELF
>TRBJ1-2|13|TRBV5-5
ASSLFQPGFYGYT
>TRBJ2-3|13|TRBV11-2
ASTTESSSTDTQY
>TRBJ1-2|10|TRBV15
ATSSGHRGYT
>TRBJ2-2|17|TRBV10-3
AISDPSMRGGRNTGELF
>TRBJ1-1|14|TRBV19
ATTELATGGNTEAF
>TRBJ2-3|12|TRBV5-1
ASSLEYSTDTPY
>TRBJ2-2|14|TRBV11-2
ASTLGGQLNTGELF
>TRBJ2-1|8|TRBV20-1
SASSNEQF
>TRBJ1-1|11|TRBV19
ASSPGDNTEAF
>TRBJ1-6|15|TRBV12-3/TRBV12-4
ASSTGTVRTGNSPLH
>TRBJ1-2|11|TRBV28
VSSLAQNYGYT
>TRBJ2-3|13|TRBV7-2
ASNRGGGGTDTQY
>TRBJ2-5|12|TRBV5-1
ASSLRSFQETQY
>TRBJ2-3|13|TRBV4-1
ASSHGGGVTDTQY
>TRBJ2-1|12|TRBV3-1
ASSQGTSRNEQF
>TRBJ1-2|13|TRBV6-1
ASSEAPGEAYGYT
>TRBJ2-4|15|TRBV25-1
ASSELGQASPKNIQY
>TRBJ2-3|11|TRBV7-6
ASSLDTAPPQY
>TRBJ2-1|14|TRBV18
ASSQIGTSGRNEQF
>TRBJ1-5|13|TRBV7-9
ASSSGVEPNQPQH
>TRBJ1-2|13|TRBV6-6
ASSYSKQGKNGYT
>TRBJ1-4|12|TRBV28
ASSRDITNEKLF
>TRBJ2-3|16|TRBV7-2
ASSPRTSGTTSTDTQY
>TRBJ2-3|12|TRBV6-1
ASGVGTAEDTQY
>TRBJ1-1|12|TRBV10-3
AISELNPGAEAF
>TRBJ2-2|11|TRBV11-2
ASSWGYTGELF
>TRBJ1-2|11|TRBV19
ASSAGDRGGYT
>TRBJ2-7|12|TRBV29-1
SVWSGQGSIEQY
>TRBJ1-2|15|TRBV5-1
ASSFVGGPHNYYGYT